This entry describes one T cell receptor beta chain. The target antigen is unknown. The germline V gene has CDR1 MDHEN and CDR2 SYDVKM. V was trimmed by 8 bases and J by 7 bases, leaving 9 bases between them. The length of the CDR3 is 10 residues. The data were obtained in a study of cytomegalovirus exposure and HLA in healthy donors. Findings and limits, study-wide: A later examination showed that TCR association rates differed by HLA locus, with DRB1 most and HLA-C fewest. In a later analysis, TCR beta V- and J-gene trimming was associated with a missense DCLRE1C variant. While the bulk of TCR sequences proved rare, some public TCRs turned up in many donors.

Among the donors, all were healthy bone marrow donors. 13 Jbeta primers and 60 Vbeta primers were used for the PCR. Produced via immunoSEQ multiplex PCR; TCRdb's table is partial and in-frame only. The repertoire holds tens of thousands of clones, approximately 84% seen once, with around 5.2% in the top ten. Input material: PBMCs. V and J are TRBV28 and TRBJ2-7; D may be TRBD2 (5 bases). This TCR was sampled from a young woman in good health and CMV-seropositive. The CDR3 nucleotides read TGTGCCAGCGGACTCCCGGAGCAGTACTTC. Protein: CASGLPEQYF.